Sequencing of this T cell receptor beta chain was carried out in a study of OX40 agonist ivuxolimab in advanced cancers. The data were produced by immunoSEQ multiplex PCR, yet TCRdb's version contains in-frame clones alone and is incomplete. Here the sample spans approximately 70,000 clones, around nine tenths being singletons. On this clone itself: Its specificity is not known.

The study sampled blood at baseline, cycle 4 day 1, and cycle 7 day 1. Study results and limitations: In the 0.1 to 3.0 mg/kg range, CD4+ and CD8+ blood T cells had expanded clonally by week 6.

Sequencing used CD4+ or CD8+ T cells sorted from blood, obtained in a trial of the OX40 agonist ivuxolimab. This sequence was found in an adult with an advanced solid tumor such as melanoma, head and neck, liver or kidney cancer.

CDR3 sequence (DNA): TGTGCCAGCAGCTTAGGGGACAGTTCTTACAATGAGCAGTTCTTC. Amino acids: CASSLGDSSYNEQFF. V usage is TRBV7-3 and J usage is TRBJ2-1; 7 bases align to TRBD1. This CDR3 has 15 residues. CDR1 is SGHTA, CDR2 FQGTGA, per germline. Germline trimming cut 2 bases from V and 4 bases from J; bases unmatched to any gene: 5.